These 10 T cell receptor beta chains were sequenced from one sample in a study of T cell clonality in common variable immunodeficiency. Produced via immunoSEQ multiplex PCR; TCRdb's table is partial and in-frame only. The profile covers about 42,000 clones, none occurring a single time. Sequencing used peripheral blood mononuclear cells. Receptors originate from a person aged 18-69 years in good health.

This clone was detected ten times or more. With the read ending 3 residues before the CDR3 end, the germline J gene is used to fill in that end. The chain couples TRBV5-1 to TRBJ2-7; the D gene is possibly TRBD1 (6 bases). Trimming took 4 bases from V and 5 from J, leaving 10 bases between them. Germline V gene sequence: CDR1 SGHRS, CDR2 YFSETQ. CDR3 length: 12 residues. The CDR3 loop is CASSPGQDEQYF. Partial CDR3 DNA: TGCGCCAGCAGCCCGGGACAAGACGAG.

Ten or more counts support this clone. With the read ending 3 residues before the CDR3 end, the germline J gene is used to fill in that end. This chain connects TRBV30 to TRBJ2-5; 12 positions match TRBD2. This CDR3 contains 16 residues. Germline V lookup: CDR1 GTSNPN, CDR2 SVGIG (reference sequence). Trimming took 4 bases from V and 3 from J; bases not matched to a gene: 9. The CDR3 bases that were read are TGTGCCTGGAAGACGTTACGACTAGCGGGAGAAGAGACC. Its translation: CAWKTLRLAGEET. The full CDR3 reads CAWKTLRLAGEETQYF.

For this clone: The sequenced fragment ends 3 residues before the CDR3 boundary, so the rest is inferred from the germline J gene. V is TRBV18 and J is TRBJ2-1; 7 nucleotides line up with TRBD2. With 1 base clipped from V and 0 bases from J, the junction kept 6 bases outside the gene matches. Germline values: CDR1 KGHSH, CDR2 LQKENI. The CDR3 runs 17 residues. The DNA read from the CDR3 is TGTGCCAGCTCACCACTTTCAGCGGGAAGCTCCTACAATGAG. Its translation: CASSPLSAGSSYNE. The full CDR3 protein is CASSPLSAGSSYNEQFF.

This clone has at least ten counts. The CDR3 end lies 3 residues beyond the end of the read and is filled in from the germline J gene. V and J are TRBV18 and TRBJ2-7; no clear D. Germline CDR1 is KGHSH and CDR2 is LQKENI. Trimming pared 2 bases from V and 2 bases from J, leaving 7 bases between. This CDR3 has 13 residues. Incomplete CDR3 DNA: TGTGCCAGCTCACCAAAAGGTCCCTACGAG. Its translation: CASSPKGPYE. The full CDR3 protein is CASSPKGPYEQYF. Full variable domain (outside the CDR3, taken from reference TRBV18 and TRBJ2-7): NAGVMQNPRHLVRRRGQEARLRCSPMKGHSHVYWYRQLPEEGLKFMVYLQKENIIDESGMPKERFSAEFPKEGPSILRIQQVVRGDSAAYFCASSPKGPYEQYFGPGTRLTVT.

To note about this clone: From the germline J gene comes the end of the CDR3, since the read stops 3 residues before it. The chain joins TRBV20-1 to TRBJ2-1, with unresolved D. CDR1 is DFQATT and CDR2 is SNEGSKA in the germline V gene (reference sequence). The length of the CDR3 is 10 residues. V dropped 4 bases and J dropped 9 bases, with 7 bases sitting between them. The CDR3 reads CSAKGGEQFF. The DNA read from the CDR3 is TGCAGTGCTAAGGGTGGTGAG.

This clone showed up many times. The read ends 3 residues before the CDR3 terminus; that terminus is restored from the germline J gene. The chain couples TRBV7-3 to TRBJ2-1, with 9 positions matching TRBD2. This CDR3 region has 17 residues. Germline V gene lookup returns CDR1 SGHTA and CDR2 FQGTGA. Trimming removed 5 bases from V and 1 base from J; junction bases left unmatched: 9. The covered CDR3 bases are TGTGCCAGCAGCGCTAGCGGGGCCAAGAGGTCCTACAATGAG. Protein product: CASSASGAKRSYNE. In full, the CDR3 reads CASSASGAKRSYNEQFF.

This clone appeared many times. The read ends 3 residues before the CDR3 terminus; that terminus is restored from the germline J gene. The chain has TRBV20-1 and TRBJ2-5; TRBD1 matches 7 bases. CDR1 is DFQATT and CDR2 is SNEGSKA in the germline V gene (reference sequence). The CDR3 is made up of 14 amino acids. Unmatched junction bases numbered 6, after V lost 3 bases and J lost 2 bases. The covered CDR3 bases are TGCAGTGCTAGGGGGACAGCAGTACAAGAGACC. The encoded protein is CSARGTAVQET. The full CDR3 sequence reads CSARGTAVQETQYF.

This clone occurred many times. The CDR3 extends 3 residues past the end of the read, so its final part is completed from the germline J gene. The rearrangement links TRBV10-3 to TRBJ2-6, with D perhaps matching TRBD2 (5 bases). With 2 bases removed from V and 4 bases from J, the gap between germline ends came to 24 bases. The CDR3 spans 20 residues. CDR1 and CDR2 (germline): ENHRY, SYGVKD. CDR3 protein: CAISEPMGGRTIYGANVLTF. The covered CDR3 bases are TGTGCCATCAGTGAGCCCATGGGCGGGCGTACTATTTACGGGGCCAACGTC.

This clone was detected many times. This CDR3 reads CASRRRTSGGTNEQFF. The part of the CDR3 DNA that was read is TGTGCCAGTAGGCGCCGGACTAGCGGGGGGACCAATGAG. V gene TRBV19 combines with J gene TRBJ2-1; 14 bases fit TRBD2. The read terminates 3 residues ahead of where the CDR3 ends, so the germline J gene completes it. The CDR3 has 16 residues. Germline assignment: CDR1 LNHDA and CDR2 SQIVND (reference sequence). V dropped 6 bases and J dropped 6; count of bases not matched to a gene: 7.

The table lists this clone with many counts. The read gets to within 3 residues of the CDR3 end, and the germline J gene fills in the rest. The chain employs TRBV19 and TRBJ1-2; TRBD1 matches at 7 bases. Germline assignment: CDR1 LNHDA and CDR2 SQIVND (reference sequence). Germline trimming cut 4 bases from V and 5 bases from J; bases unmatched to any gene: 13. The CDR3 totals 16 residues. The sequenced CDR3 bases are TGTGCCAGTAGTACCCCACAGGGGATAACGGGGTATGGC. This gives the protein CASSTPQGITGYG. The entire CDR3 is CASSTPQGITGYGYTF.